This T cell receptor (beta chain) was sequenced for a study of cytomegalovirus exposure and HLA in healthy donors (TCRdb year 2017). Background on the whole study: According to an earlier analysis of 587 of the donors, 150 million to 200 million T cells yielded 95 million to 140 million unique TCR beta sequences and roughly 280 Gb of sequence data. Roughly 310 gigabases of sequencing data and approximately 85 million unique TCR sequences were included in an early release covering 500 to 750 HLA-typed donors. The genetic ancestry cluster associated with self-reported Caucasian donors included about 84% of the roughly 400 genotyped donors. The study aimed to test whether cataloging public T cell receptors could reveal signatures of past pathogen exposure. Using immunosequencing, the study profiled T cell repertoires from roughly 650 subjects and related those repertoires to cytomegalovirus serostatus. In addition to the first cohort of 500 to 850 subjects, a separate validation cohort of 120 different subjects was used. To predict cytomegalovirus infection status, the study brought together high-throughput TCR immunosequencing, statistical association of individual TCRs with disease status, and machine learning. To study patterns of TCR occurrence, a later analysis re-analyzed previously published TCR beta repertoires from 550 to 800 donors and added high-resolution HLA genotyping. In the later analysis, no new phenotypic data were used to find candidate immune exposures; instead, reliance was placed on TCR beta sequences and their occurrence across donors. An earlier analysis of 587 of the donors used high-throughput TCR beta sequencing to judge whether each TCR beta V gene segment behaved as functional or pseudogenic. Donor age, sex, ethnicity and CMV serostatus were collected together with the repertoire data. A later genetic analysis took genome-wide SNP genotypes for about three fifths of the 666 donors and used that subset as a discovery cohort. All discovery cohort repertoires had been generated using a single sequencing platform. HLA typing covered class I and class II loci at four-digit resolution. The number of typed donors differed by locus: about 629-640 for A, B, C, DRB1 and DQB1; 500 to 550 for DQA1; 606 for DPA1; and some 430 for DPB1. Four to six DR-DQ haplotypes were handled as single units for association and clustering, since linkage in the cohort was strong. On average, approximately 250,000 unique TCR beta nucleotide sequences were sequenced per donor among more than 350 genotyped donors of the cohort, with 15% to 20% of those sequences being non-productive. Beyond this particular receptor, the publication reports: Only TCR beta chains were sequenced in this cohort, and the absence of alpha or paired-chain data limited detectable features. Linkage disequilibrium might explain the correlated functional status among segregating V segments, but an unknown experimental factor could not be excluded. In a later analysis, around 15,000 TCR beta sequences were associated with specific HLA alleles at a false discovery rate of 0.05. In a later analysis, HLA-associated TCR beta chains were found to be more clonally expanded and to have lower generation probabilities than equally common non-associated chains. Several of the top co-occurrence clusters appeared to be linked to parvovirus B19, influenza, CMV and Epstein-Barr virus, according to a later analysis. CMV serostatus was the only immune exposure information available for the cohort. The study listed 164 TCR beta chains as associated with cytomegalovirus. The sequencing pipeline was judged likely to have produced a cluster of highly shared sequence variants as a technical artifact. Because counts were too low, about 15 rarely observed V segments, including chromosome 9 orphons, were left out of the earlier analysis of a few hundred of the donors. Sequencing depth was assumed to be roughly uniform across donors in the presence/absence analyses, though that assumption may not hold. Because the 87-base-pair reads could not distinguish some IMGT-functional V segments, including TRBV6-2 and TRBV6-3, those segments were excluded. In a later analysis, most CMV-associated TCR beta chains were found to appear HLA-restricted, with HLA associations seemingly driven largely by CMV exposure. The authors suggested that the approach could potentially be extended to other disease states and immunological phenotypes. According to a later analysis, TCR association rates differed among HLA loci, with DRB1 alleles showing the most associated TCRs and HLA-C alleles showing the fewest. A further reported finding was that TCR beta sequences accurately predicted the HLA-A and HLA-B alleles for most subjects in the first cohort. A few of the identified cytomegalovirus-associated TCR beta chains were confirmed in vitro to be specific for cytomegalovirus antigens. Across donors, most TCR sequences were observed very rarely, whereas some public TCRs were present in many individuals. According to a later genetic analysis, donors in an Asian-associated ancestry cluster had fewer N-insertions in productive TCRs than the approximately 690-donor mean. In both the original and validation cohorts, the classifier was reported to diagnose cytomegalovirus status with high specificity and sensitivity. Because HLA typing was unavailable for some donors at each locus, only the typed subset was used in association tests. Strong co-occurrence of HLA alleles, especially DR and DQ, made assigning TCR associations to individual alleles difficult. An earlier analysis of around 540 of the donors showed that most TCR beta V segments appeared in productive rearrangements either about 87% or about 30% of the time, which broadly matched IMGT annotations. V-gene and J-gene trimming of TCR beta chains was associated with a missense DCLRE1C variant in a later genetic analysis, and the association was replicated in an independent cohort.

Notes on this clone: Its recognized antigen is unknown. Base qualities were left out, and no much larger clone turns up one base away.

The cohort was made up of about 610 healthy bone marrow donors. All cohort members were sampled while nominally healthy, although unrecorded immune exposures were likely present. The donor tested CMV seronegative and was one of the 352 seronegative cohort members. Every donor gave a peripheral blood sample, and the peripheral blood mononuclear cells from that sample were used for TCR beta sequencing. The Qiagen DNeasy Blood Extraction Kit was used to extract genomic DNA from the blood cell samples. Library method: the immunoSEQ multiplex PCR assay. A mixture of 60 forward primers for TCR Vbeta segments and 13 reverse primers for TCR Jbeta segments was used in the multiplex PCR. A multiplex PCR assay on genomic DNA amplified the CDR3 region of rearranged TCR beta genes. The amplified TCR beta libraries were sequenced on the Illumina HiSeq System as 87-base-pair reads. Processing in the source paper ran as follows. A later analysis tallied around 87 million unique TCR beta chains across the 550 to 850 repertoires, and about 12 million of those chains were shared by two or more donors. Raw reads were error-corrected and collapsed into unique sequences by a nearest-neighbor algorithm in which closely related sequences were merged to remove PCR and sequencing errors. CDR3 sequences were aligned to IMGT reference sequences to assign V, D and J gene segments. For a sequence to be retained, at least a six-nucleotide match to both a V gene segment and a J gene segment was required. A rearrangement was called productive if the CDR3 had no stop codons and remained in frame with V and J, and every other rearrangement was called non-productive. CDR3 was defined by IMGT convention, running from the second conserved V-encoded cysteine to the conserved J-encoded phenylalanine. Sequences without an unambiguous match to a single V gene segment were excluded from the earlier analysis of several hundred of the donors. In an earlier analysis of some 590 of the donors, a V segment was called functional when productive rearrangements were above 56.7%, and segregating when the standard deviation between donors exceeded 5%. A statistical classification framework was developed to diagnose cytomegalovirus status using the catalog of TCR beta chain sequences. A later analysis assigned V and J genes by comparing TCR nucleotide sequences with IMGT/GENE-DB human TR gene sequences. The TCRdist pipeline was used in a later analysis to assign CDR3 sequences and most-parsimonious VDJ recombination scenarios. A later analysis defined each TCR beta chain by its CDR3 amino acid sequence plus V-gene family, and excluded reads lacking a unique V-gene family. In a later analysis, some 600 highly shared, low-generation-probability nucleotide sequences were removed to address suspected cross-contamination and a sequencing artifact. In a later analysis, a clonal expansion index for each public chain was calculated from normalized within-repertoire ranks of inferred template counts. Generation probabilities in a later analysis came from a VDJ recombination model fitted to out-of-frame rearrangements, and those results were checked against IGoR. In a later analysis, TCR-TCR, TCR-HLA and TCR-CMV co-occurrence was scored with hypergeometric tests, and a repertoire-size bias correction was applied to TCR pairs. False discovery rates were estimated in a later analysis by permuting HLA or CMV assignments 20 times. In a later analysis, co-occurring TCRs were grouped with DBSCAN, and TCRdist sequence similarity was added when clustering was performed within HLA-allele-positive subsets. Repertoires with fewer than 30,000 or more than 120,000 public chains, plus five repertoires with anomalous nucleotide sharing, were excluded from co-occurrence clustering. TCRdb carries this immuneACCESS record with in-frame sequences only. Its versions omit some clonotypes, under half of them owing to an unresolved V gene in the studies checked, with the rest unexplained. For V, J and clone size, that table is used; D and trimming come from the DNA. This sample has some 92,000 clones in its table, and 65% to 85% of those were observed once. The ten biggest clones cover about 2.5% of the sample.

The germline V and J ends show losses of 0 bases and 5 bases respectively, and no gene match explains 2 bases of the junction. The CDR3 goes from the cysteine to the phenylalanine over 13 residues. This entry keeps only the CDR3 DNA: 39 bases, framed from base 1. The germline V gene yields SGHRS for CDR1 and YFSETQ for CDR2. Sequences were obtained from PBMCs. This clonotype was obtained from a man aged 25 to 45 in good health and CMV-seronegative. Recombination joined TRBV5-1 with TRBJ2-7; 7 of the junction bases match TRBD1. The CDR3 amino acid sequence is: CASSLAQGDEQYF. At the DNA level, the sequence is TGCGCCAGCAGCTTGGCCCAGGGGGACGAGCAGTACTTC.